The 13 T cell receptor beta chains in this list originate from one sample, sequenced in a study of naive and memory T cell subsets. These receptors are not linked to any known antigen. Points from the study as a whole: Especially in CD8 cells, naive repertoires contained a few larger clonotypes, possibly CD45RA-re-expressing memory cells.

The beta constant-region primer was an equimolar mix of two oligonucleotides covering TRBC1 and TRBC2. The ligated cDNA underwent four PCR rounds using SP2 and nested alpha and beta constant-region primers. A single record per CDR3 protein comes from TCRdb applying MiXCR to the UMI-ligation and nested PCR reads. The sample consists of 150,000 or so distinct CDR3 sequences, approximately 22% of them appearing once. The sequenced sample was naive CD4+ T cells from blood. The receptor source for this set is a human donor in good health.

A few counts support this clonotype. The CDR3 reads CASSFSGTIYEQYF. For the CDR3, the DNA is TGTGCCAGCAGTTTCTCGGGTACGATCTACGAGCAGTACTTC. The V and J genes are TRBV27 and TRBJ2-7; D is ambiguous. From germline, CDR1 is MNHEY and CDR2 SMNVEV (reference sequence). V lost 3 bases and J 3 bases, leaving 12 bases between the germline ends. The CDR3 extends over 14 amino acids.

The V and J genes are TRBV7-9 and TRBJ1-2; TRBD1 matches 8 bases. CDR1 and CDR2 from the germline V gene are SEHNR and FQNEAQ (reference sequence). J lost 4 bases, V lost 5 bases, and 6 bases had no gene match. CDR3 size: 14 residues. As DNA, the CDR3 is TGTGCCAGCAGCCGGGCCGGGACAGGCTATGGCTACACCTTC. Its protein product is CASSRAGTGYGYTF.

This chain connects TRBV30 to TRBJ2-3; a weak D match, TRBD1 (5 bases). V shed 0 bases and J shed 7 bases, with 20 bases lying between them. Germline CDR1 reads GTSNPN; CDR2 reads SVGIG (reference sequence). This CDR3 spans 16 amino acids. CDR3 DNA sequence: TGTGCCTGGAGTGTACTGGCAGGGAAAGGGCTAAATACGCAGTATTTT. It encodes CAWSVLAGKGLNTQYF.

This clonotype was detected many times. CDR3 in amino acids: CASSLTGTAKETQYF. CDR3 coding DNA: TGTGCCAGCAGTCTCACCGGGACAGCTAAAGAGACCCAGTACTTC. The chain combines TRBV28 with TRBJ2-5; 7 nucleotides line up with TRBD1. The CDR3 sequence is 15 residues long. V dropped 5 bases and J dropped 3; count of bases not matched to a gene: 9. The germline V gene encodes CDR1 MDHEN and CDR2 SYDVKM.

The chain joins TRBV15 to TRBJ2-1; 7 bases are shared with TRBD2. Germline CDR1 LNHNV, CDR2 YYDKDF (reference sequence). Losses at the gene ends were 5 bases for V and 6 bases for J; bases not matched to a gene: 13. The CDR3 has 16 amino acids. The CDR3 protein is CATSPDRRERSNEQFF. In DNA, the CDR3 is TGTGCCACCAGCCCAGACCGGCGGGAGAGGAGCAATGAGCAGTTCTTC.

The chain uses TRBV24-1 and TRBJ2-5; 8 bases agree with TRBD2. J lost 1 base, V lost 3 bases, and 12 bases had no gene match. Germline-derived CDR1 and CDR2 are KGHDR and SFDVKD. The CDR3 is 18 residues long. The DNA for the CDR3 is TGTGCCACCAGTGATAACCCTGGGACTAGAGGCGGCCAAGAGACCCAGTACTTC. Amino acid sequence: CATSDNPGTRGGQETQYF.

The V and J genes are TRBV9 and TRBJ1-4, with D unresolved. V was pared by 4 bases and J by 8 bases, with 15 bases between. The CDR3 has 14 residues. The germline CDR1 and CDR2 sequences are SGDLS and YYNGEE. The CDR3 reads CASSPRSRGEKLFF. In DNA, the CDR3 is TGTGCCAGCAGCCCCCGGTCCAGAGGAGAAAAACTGTTTTTT.

This clonotype has more than one count but fewer than ten. The chain has TRBV5-8 and TRBJ2-7, with unresolved D. This CDR3 contains 15 residues. Germline-derived CDR1 and CDR2 are SGHTS and YDEGEE. Between the trimmed V and J ends, which lost 8 bases and 0 bases, there was a span of 18 bases. This chain's CDR3 is CASSPTFRSSYEQYF. The CDR3 coding sequence is TGTGCCAGTAGCCCCACCTTCCGAAGCTCCTACGAGCAGTACTTC.

The chain carries TRBV7-6 and TRBJ2-1; D is undetermined. The V end was cut by 0 bases, the J end by 8 bases, with 5 bases between. The CDR3 runs to 12 residues. CDR1 and CDR2 from the germline V gene are SGHVS and FNYEAQ. CDR3 protein: CASSLAFDEQFF. In nucleotides, the CDR3 is TGTGCCAGCAGCTTAGCCTTTGATGAGCAGTTCTTC.

This clonotype was seen at least ten times. The gene calls are TRBV20-1 and TRBJ1-5, with D tentatively TRBD1 (6 bases). Germline values: CDR1 DFQATT, CDR2 SNEGSKA (reference sequence). Between the trimmed V and J ends, which lost 6 bases and 4 bases, there was a span of 10 bases. The CDR3 covers 12 residues. CDR3 region: CSAVRGNQPQHF. As DNA, the CDR3 is TGCAGTGCGGTAAGGGGGAATCAGCCCCAGCATTTT.

This clonotype occurred many times. The rearrangement joins TRBV20-1 to TRBJ2-7; D is ambiguous. Trimming left V 0 bases short and J 7 bases short, with 10 bases between. Germline V gene sequence: CDR1 DFQATT, CDR2 SNEGSKA (reference sequence). This CDR3 has 12 amino acids. The CDR3 DNA sequence: TGCAGTGCTAGAGATCGAGTGGGAGAGCAGTACTTC. Amino acid sequence: CSARDRVGEQYF.

This clonotype was seen a few times. The chain combines TRBV11-2 with TRBJ2-1, with a possible D match to TRBD2 (6 bases). The germline gives CDR1 SGHAT, CDR2 FQNNGV. The germline V and J ends were trimmed by 5 bases and 9 bases, with 14 bases remaining between them. The CDR3 totals 13 residues. CDR3 amino acids: CASSPAGYFEQFF. The CDR3 coding sequence is TGTGCCAGCAGCCCCGCGGGGTACTTTGAGCAGTTCTTC.

The chain links TRBV28 to TRBJ1-1; D unclear. The germline V gene encodes CDR1 MDHEN and CDR2 SYDVKM. Trimming removed 5 bases from V and 0 bases from J, with 7 bases in between. The CDR3 loop spans 13 amino acids. CDR3 coding DNA: TGTGCCAGCAGTGCGGACCTGAACACTGAAGCTTTCTTT. Amino acids: CASSADLNTEAFF.